The 28 T cell receptor beta chains below all came from one sample that was sequenced in a study of T cell changes during pregnancy in multiple sclerosis (dated by TCRdb to between 2017 and 2020). The receptor library was made with the immunoSEQ multiplex PCR assay. Sourced from immuneACCESS, this table was stored by TCRdb with only in-frame sequences that have V and J called. A share of the clones is absent; for the studies checked, an unresolved V gene accounts for under half, and the remainder has no known explanation. The sample table lists tens of thousands of clones, 80% to 95% of them with a count of one. The ten largest clonotypes hold about 2.9% of the sample. This specimen was peripheral blood, taken in the third trimester of pregnancy. These receptors all come from a female donor in good health, enrolled as a control in a pregnancy study.

This chain connects TRBV19 to TRBJ2-3; 10 nucleotides agree with TRBD2. V was clipped by 3 bases and J by 4 bases; unmatched bases: 4. The V gene's germline CDR1 is LNHDA and CDR2 SQIVND (reference sequence). CDR3 length: 15 residues. The CDR3 protein is CASSIPAGGADTQYF. The CDR3 bases are TGTGCCAGTAGTATCCCAGCGGGGGGGGCAGATACGCAGTATTTT.

On this clone: One end of the junction does not line up with germline, which may come from a read error. This chain joins TRBV7-2 and TRBJ1-5; D is uncertain. Germline CDR1 SGHTA, CDR2 FQGNSA. CDR3 size: 15 residues. The CDR3 spells CASTLGRSEDQPQHF. For the CDR3, the DNA is TGTGCCAGCACCTTAGGGAGGTCTGAAGATCAGCCCCAGCATTTT.

J is TRBJ2-7 and V is TRBV20-1; D not resolved. Trimming pared 3 bases from V and 3 bases from J, leaving 6 bases between. Germline lookup yields CDR1 DFQATT and CDR2 SNEGSKA (reference sequence). This CDR3 spans 11 amino acids. CDR3 residues: CSARANYEQYF. CDR3 DNA: TGCAGTGCTAGGGCAAACTACGAGCAGTACTTC.

The V and J genes are TRBV27 and TRBJ1-1, with 7 bases fitting TRBD1. The CDR3 length is 14 residues. Germline loops: CDR1 MNHEY, CDR2 SMNVEV (reference sequence). V lost 2 bases to trimming and J lost 0 bases; unmatched junction nucleotides: 0. In DNA form, the CDR3 reads TGTGCCAGCAGTTTAGACAGGGTGAACACTGAAGCTTTCTTT. Protein product: CASSLDRVNTEAFF.

The rearrangement uses TRBV10-3 and TRBJ2-6; the D is unclear. CDR1 is ENHRY, CDR2 SYGVKD, per germline. The V end was cut by 2 bases, the J end by 2 bases, with 13 bases between. The CDR3 length is 17 residues. The CDR3 protein is CAISEDFTATGANVLTF. The CDR3 DNA sequence: TGTGCCATCAGTGAGGATTTTACTGCTACTGGGGCCAACGTCCTGACTTTC.

The rearrangement uses TRBV19 and TRBJ1-2, with 8 bases lining up with TRBD1. Germline loops: CDR1 LNHDA, CDR2 SQIVND (reference sequence). Trimming at V came to 3 bases and at J to 4 bases, leaving 7 bases not matched to a gene. This CDR3 has 15 residues. CDR3: CASSITRTGSYGYTF. The CDR3 nucleotides read TGTGCCAGTAGTATCACCAGGACAGGGTCCTATGGCTACACCTTC.

This chain uses TRBV7-9 with TRBJ2-3, with 7 positions matching TRBD2. The CDR3 loop spans 13 amino acids. Germline V gives CDR1 SEHNR, CDR2 FQNEAQ (reference sequence). Trimming at V came to 3 bases and at J to 6 bases, leaving 3 bases not matched to a gene. CDR3 coding DNA: TGTGCCAGCAGCTTTCCCGGGGGGGATACGCAGTATTTT. This codes for CASSFPGGDTQYF.

This chain joins TRBV5-1 and TRBJ2-7; D may be TRBD1 (5 bases). CDR3 length: 14 residues. V lost 0 bases to trimming and J lost 2 bases, with 9 bases between them. Looked up from germline, CDR1 is SGHRS and CDR2 is YFSETQ. CDR3 in amino acids: CASSLVPGPYEQYF. DNA of the CDR3: TGCGCCAGCAGCTTGGTTCCAGGGCCCTACGAGCAGTACTTC.

The gene calls are TRBV10-3 and TRBJ2-3; 14 positions agree with TRBD2. V gave up 0 bases and J gave up 2 bases; unmatched junction bases: 4. Per the germline V gene, CDR1 is ENHRY and CDR2 is SYGVKD. This CDR3 comprises 18 residues. The CDR3 DNA reads TGTGCCATCAGTGAGTCTAAGACTAGCGGGAGGGTCACAGATACGCAGTATTTT. It translates to CAISESKTSGRVTDTQYF.

This sequence joins TRBV4-2 and TRBJ1-2, with 8 bases lining up with TRBD1. CDR1 LGHNA and CDR2 YNFKEQ come from the germline V gene. This CDR3 has 15 amino acids. V trimming: 4 bases; J trimming: 3 bases; junction bases outside the gene matches: 7. The CDR3 protein is CASSPPRGQDYGYTF. CDR3 DNA: TGTGCCAGCAGCCCCCCCAGGGGGCAGGACTATGGCTACACCTTC.

J is TRBJ1-4 and V is TRBV10-2; 7 bases line up with TRBD1. The germline V gene has CDR1 WSHSY and CDR2 SAAADI. The ends lost 3 bases at V and 15 bases at J; junction bases unmatched: 7. This CDR3 contains 12 residues. CDR3 sequence: CASSDPDRAMFF. DNA for the CDR3: TGCGCCAGCAGTGATCCCGACAGGGCTATGTTTTTT.

V is TRBV28 and J is TRBJ2-3; a weak D match, TRBD1 (6 bases). From germline, CDR1 is MDHEN and CDR2 SYDVKM. The CDR3 totals 14 residues. Trimming took 7 bases from V and 0 from J, leaving 11 bases between them. CDR3 DNA sequence: TGTGCCAGCAAACAACAGGGTAGCACAGATACGCAGTATTTT. As protein: CASKQQGSTDTQYF.

The chain combines TRBV6-1 with TRBJ2-3, with a tentative D call TRBD2 (6 bases). The CDR3 is 17 amino acids. Per germline, CDR1 MNHNS and CDR2 SASEGT. The V and J ends lost 4 bases and 3 bases respectively, with 20 bases between them. The CDR3 coding sequence is TGTGCCAGCAGTGGAAGGACGACCCTGGCGGGGACAGATACGCAGTATTTT. Translation: CASSGRTTLAGTDTQYF.

The CDR3 DNA reads as TGTGCCAGCAGCTACGGACAGGGCAAGGGCACTGAAGCTTTCTTT. This sequence encodes CASSYGQGKGTEAFF. The V and J genes are TRBV7-9 and TRBJ1-1; 8 bases match TRBD1. The CDR3 length is 15 residues. V was pared by 4 bases and J by 4 bases, with 8 bases of the junction left unmatched. Per germline, CDR1 SEHNR and CDR2 FQNEAQ (reference sequence).

In its sample, this clone was seen once. The chain uses TRBV10-1 and TRBJ1-5; the match to TRBD1 covers 8 bases. Germline trimming cut 6 bases from V and 2 bases from J; bases unmatched to any gene: 12. CDR3 length: 17 residues. Germline lookup yields CDR1 WNHNN and CDR2 SYGVQD (reference sequence). The CDR3 spells CASRGQGRDFCNQPQHF. The CDR3 DNA sequence: TGCGCCAGCAGAGGACAGGGCCGGGATTTTTGCAATCAGCCCCAGCATTTT.

V and J are TRBV19 and TRBJ2-7, with 7 bases aligning to TRBD2. In germline, CDR1 is LNHDA, CDR2 SQIVND (reference sequence). J was trimmed by 3 bases and V by 3 bases; bases with no gene match: 11. This CDR3 has 16 amino acids. The CDR3 DNA reads TGTGCCAGTAGTATGGGAGGGGCGGGATGGGGCTACGAGCAGTACTTC. This encodes CASSMGGAGWGYEQYF.

This sequence joins TRBV7-3 and TRBJ2-1; the match to TRBD2 covers 10 bases. This CDR3 comprises 17 residues. Per the germline V gene, CDR1 is SGHTA and CDR2 is FQGTGA. With 5 bases clipped from V and 0 bases from J, the junction kept 7 bases outside the gene matches. The DNA of the CDR3 is TGTGCCAGCAGCCCAGGGGGGACTAGCGTCTCCTACAATGAGCAGTTCTTC. The encoded protein is CASSPGGTSVSYNEQFF.

This chain links TRBV4-2 with TRBJ2-5; D ambiguous. Germline CDR1 and CDR2: LGHNA and YNFKEQ. The CDR3 spans 14 residues. V dropped 0 bases and J dropped 4 bases, with 9 bases sitting between them. Written as DNA, the CDR3 is TGTGCCAGCAGCCAAGAGGGCTACACAGAGACCCAGTACTTC. It codes for CASSQEGYTETQYF.

The rearrangement uses TRBV7-9 and TRBJ2-5; no definite D call. V shed 3 bases and J shed 1 base, with 9 bases lying between them. CDR1 and CDR2 from the germline V gene are SEHNR and FQNEAQ (reference sequence). This CDR3 has 14 amino acids. The CDR3, as DNA: TGTGCCAGCAGCTTCCTAGAGGTCCAAGAGACCCAGTACTTC. Translation gives CASSFLEVQETQYF.

V usage is TRBV9 and J usage is TRBJ1-3; 9 bases agree with TRBD1. Germline V gene lookup returns CDR1 SGDLS and CDR2 YYNGEE. V trimming: 4 bases; J trimming: 4 bases; junction bases outside the gene matches: 6. This CDR3 region has 15 residues. The CDR3 is CASSPGTGSGNTIYF. The CDR3 coding sequence is TGTGCCAGCAGCCCGGGGACAGGGTCAGGAAACACCATATATTTT.

This chain connects TRBV11-2 to TRBJ1-1; TRBD1 aligns across 10 bases. This CDR3 region has 16 residues. The germline gives CDR1 SGHAT, CDR2 FQNNGV. V shed 7 bases, J shed 0 bases, and the junction held 8 bases outside the gene matches. The CDR3 bases are TGTGCCAGCACCCTCCGGGACAGGGGAGTGAACACTGAAGCTTTCTTT. As protein: CASTLRDRGVNTEAFF.

The CDR3 nucleotides read TGTGCCAGCAGTTTTTCGATTGGAGGGCTTTCCTACGAGCAGTACTTC. As protein: CASSFSIGGLSYEQYF. The V gene is TRBV28, the J gene TRBJ2-7; D is possibly TRBD2 (6 bases). Germline V gives CDR1 MDHEN, CDR2 SYDVKM. The V gene lost 3 bases and the J gene lost 1 base, with 16 bases spanning the gap. CDR3 length: 16 amino acids.

The chain couples TRBV4-3 to TRBJ2-7, with D perhaps TRBD2 (6 bases). V was clipped by 5 bases and J by 5 bases, with 16 bases between them. Germline V lookup: CDR1 LGHNA, CDR2 YSLEER. The CDR3 is made up of 14 amino acids. CDR3 region: CASSSQVGGHEQYF. In nucleotides, the CDR3 is TGCGCCAGCAGCTCCCAGGTGGGAGGCCACGAGCAGTACTTC.

V gene TRBV2 combines with J gene TRBJ2-1; no clear D. This CDR3 has 16 amino acids. The V gene lost 4 bases and the J gene lost 1 base, with 14 bases spanning the gap. Germline-derived CDR1 and CDR2 are SNHLY and FYNNEI. The CDR3 region is CASSARGRFSYNEQFF. For the CDR3, the DNA is TGTGCCAGCAGTGCAAGAGGTCGCTTTTCCTACAATGAGCAGTTCTTC.

This chain links TRBV9 with TRBJ2-5; TRBD2 agrees at 11 bases. Trimming took 0 bases from V and 4 from J; bases not matched to a gene: 2. This CDR3 comprises 15 residues. CDR1 is SGDLS, CDR2 YYNGEE, per germline. CDR3: CASSVGTSGGETQYF. The CDR3 DNA reads TGTGCCAGCAGCGTAGGTACTAGCGGGGGAGAGACCCAGTACTTC.

The rearrangement joins TRBV27 to TRBJ2-3, with D maybe TRBD2 (6 bases). Trimming stripped 5 bases from V and 8 bases from J, with 14 bases between. Germline V gene data show CDR1 as MNHEY and CDR2 as SMNVEV (reference sequence). The CDR3 is made up of 13 amino acids. CDR3 nucleotides: TGTGCCAGCAGTGGGGGGTGGAAGGGTACGCAGTATTTT. Encoded protein: CASSGGWKGTQYF.

The J gene is TRBJ1-2, the V gene TRBV30; TRBD1 matches 8 bases. The germline gives CDR1 GTSNPN, CDR2 SVGIG (reference sequence). V dropped 4 bases and J dropped 0; count of bases not matched to a gene: 1. This CDR3 is 13 amino acids long. CDR3 residues: CAWMGQANYGYTF. CDR3 DNA: TGTGCCTGGATGGGACAGGCTAACTATGGCTACACCTTC.

The V and J genes are TRBV5-6 and TRBJ2-3, with a weak D call TRBD1 (5 bases). The germline gives CDR1 SGHDT, CDR2 YYEEEE. This CDR3 contains 14 residues. V was clipped by 0 bases and J by 3 bases, with 8 bases between them. The CDR3 DNA sequence: TGTGCCAGCAGCTTGGCAGGGAATACAGATACGCAGTATTTT. Amino acids: CASSLAGNTDTQYF.